A single sample is the source of the 13 T cell receptor beta chains below, sequenced in a study of Graves' ophthalmopathy and Graves' hyperthyroidism. RNA transcripts yielded amplified TCR beta CDR3 regions. The first round was an RT-PCR with HTBI primers, and the second round was a multiplex PCR. MiXCR was run by TCRdb on the multiplex PCR reads, yielding one entry per CDR3 protein. The sample yields hundreds of thousands of distinct CDR3 sequences, roughly 41% seen once. Material for sequencing was peripheral blood. The receptors stem from an adult man with Graves' ophthalmopathy.

This clonotype was detected ten times or more. This rearrangement joins TRBV20-1 to TRBJ1-1; D gene uncertain. Trimming stripped 2 bases from V and 5 bases from J, with 15 bases between. Germline-derived CDR1 and CDR2 are DFQATT and SNEGSKA (reference sequence). CDR3 length: 14 amino acids. The CDR3 is CSARRSGRKTEAFF. The CDR3 DNA is TGCAGTGCTAGAAGATCAGGAAGGAAAACTGAAGCTTTCTTT.

A few counts support this clonotype. The chain uses TRBV4-2 and TRBJ1-2, with TRBD1 identical over 11 bases. Germline V CDR1 and CDR2: LGHNA, YNFKEQ. After removal of 4 bases from V and 6 bases from J, the junction contained 10 bases not matched to a gene. This CDR3 has 16 residues. The CDR3 reads CASSPPVPGQGDGYTF. CDR3 nucleotide sequence: TGTGCCAGCAGCCCTCCGGTCCCGGGACAGGGGGATGGCTACACCTTC.

The chain employs TRBV11-2 and TRBJ1-1; no definite D call. Trimming removed 7 bases at V and 8 bases at J, with 14 bases between. Germline assignment: CDR1 SGHAT and CDR2 FQNNGV. This CDR3 has 12 residues. Here the CDR3 reads CASIARVLEAFF. The CDR3 DNA reads TGTGCCAGCATCGCGCGGGTGTTGGAAGCTTTCTTT.

CDR3 loop: CASSKRWGAPRSNTEAFF. Here the CDR3 DNA reads TGTGCCAGTAGTAAAAGATGGGGGGCCCCCCGCTCGAACACTGAAGCTTTCTTT. V and J are TRBV19 and TRBJ1-1, with D possibly being TRBD1 (6 bases). Per germline, CDR1 LNHDA and CDR2 SQIVND (reference sequence). The length of the CDR3 is 18 residues. V lost 4 bases to trimming and J lost 1 base, with 22 bases between them.

The V and J genes are TRBV7-8 and TRBJ1-5, with a weak D call TRBD1 (5 bases). The CDR3 is made up of 16 amino acids. Germline V CDR1 and CDR2: SGHVS, FQNEAQ. V lost 5 bases and J 3 bases, leaving 17 bases between the germline ends. The chain's CDR3 is CASSRWGGDLNQPQHF. The DNA for the CDR3 is TGTGCCAGCAGCCGCTGGGGAGGGGACCTCAATCAGCCCCAGCATTTT.

The chain couples TRBV25-1 to TRBJ1-2; 11 nucleotides match TRBD1. The J segment lost 3 bases and the V segment lost 4 bases, leaving 19 bases of the junction unmatched. The germline gives CDR1 MGHDK, CDR2 SYGVNS. The CDR3 loop spans 20 amino acids. In DNA, the CDR3 is TGTGCCAGCAGTGCTAGGAGCCCCCCCCGGGACAGGGGGTCCGACTATGGCTACACCTTC. Translation: CASSARSPPRDRGSDYGYTF.

This chain uses TRBV11-2 with TRBJ1-6, with TRBD1 matching 10 bases. The ends lost 7 bases at V and 6 bases at J; junction bases unmatched: 12. This CDR3 region has 17 residues. CDR1 and CDR2 from the germline V gene are SGHAT and FQNNGV. In nucleotides, the CDR3 is TGTGCCAGCACCTTTGGGACAGGGGATTTCAGTAATTCACCCCTCCACTTT. Its translation is CASTFGTGDFSNSPLHF.

The chain links TRBV7-9 to TRBJ2-5; TRBD1 might be the D (6 bases). The germline gives CDR1 SEHNR, CDR2 FQNEAQ (reference sequence). The V end lost 6 bases, the J end lost 3 bases, and 17 bases lay between the germline ends. The CDR3 loop spans 15 amino acids. CDR3 in amino acids: CASRARGPSEETQYF. Here the CDR3 DNA reads TGTGCCAGCAGGGCCAGGGGTCCTAGTGAAGAGACCCAGTACTTC.

This clonotype has a handful of counts. V and J are TRBV7-9 and TRBJ2-2, with TRBD1 matching 7 bases. This CDR3 contains 16 residues. The V and J ends lost 3 bases and 4 bases, in that order; junction bases with no gene match: 8. Germline CDR1 is SEHNR and CDR2 is FQNEAQ (reference sequence). The CDR3, as DNA: TGTGCCAGCAGCTTCTGGACAGGAAGTATCACCGGGGAGCTGTTTTTT. This gives the protein CASSFWTGSITGELFF.

Details on this clonotype: The junction shows a germline mismatch at one end, possibly a read error. The V gene is TRBV7-9, the J gene TRBJ1-1, with no clear D. The germline V gene encodes CDR1 SEHNR and CDR2 FQNEAQ (reference sequence). CDR3 length equals 14 residues. CDR3 region: CASSQAASGTEASF. In nucleotides, the CDR3 is TGCGCCAGCAGCCAAGCGGCATCGGGCACTGAAGCTTCCTTT.

In this sample, this clonotype turned up a few times. The chain is built from TRBV20-1 and TRBJ2-5; 9 bases are shared with TRBD2. The CDR3 runs 17 residues. J was trimmed by 5 bases and V by 0 bases; bases with no gene match: 13. CDR1 DFQATT and CDR2 SNEGSKA come from the germline V gene (reference sequence). CDR3 nucleotides: TGCAGTGCTAGAGATCAGGGGTGGCGGGAGGGCCGGGAGACCCAGTACTTC. This codes for CSARDQGWREGRETQYF.

The chain has TRBV7-9 and TRBJ1-4; TRBD1 aligns across 10 bases. This CDR3 contains 18 residues. V shed 4 bases and J 7 bases; nucleotides not matched to a gene: 15. CDR1 SEHNR and CDR2 FQNEAQ come from the germline V gene (reference sequence). The CDR3, as DNA: TGTGCCAGCAGCTCCTCCGGGACAGGGGTTCCCCTTTTTGAAAAACTGTTTTTT. This gives the protein CASSSSGTGVPLFEKLFF.

As for this clonotype: One end of the junction varies from germline; a read error may be responsible. The chain recombines TRBV7-9 with TRBJ2-2; tentative D call: TRBD2 (6 bases). The CDR3 is 11 amino acids. In germline, CDR1 is SEHNR, CDR2 FQNEAQ (reference sequence). The CDR3 bases are TGTGCCAGCAGCCGCCCCGGGGGGCTGTTTTTT. Translated, it gives CASSRPGGLFF.